This T cell receptor (beta chain) was sequenced for a study of T-cell reconstitution after alpha-beta-depleted transplantation in children. This clonotype was recorded a few times. Its antigen is unknown. Germline CDR1 is MNHNY and CDR2 is SVGAGI (reference sequence). The trim removed 4 bases at V and 6 bases at J, leaving 1 base unmatched. This CDR3 region has 12 residues. Unique molecular identifiers were used to barcode this TCRbeta library. Each CDR3 protein gets one entry after TCRdb re-called the PCR reads with MiXCR. The repertoire holds 440,000 or so distinct CDR3 sequences, with about 45% as singletons. Broader study findings: Elevated TCRbeta diversity at day 60 was traced, in some patients, to surviving recipient T cells and thymic progenitors. Roughly two months post-transplant, alpha-beta T cells reportedly originated from several hundred graft clones that had expanded. Diversity and T-cell counts at one year after transplant derived mostly from new T cells.

The receptor was isolated from a girl aged 2 to 9 with aplastic anemia, due to receive a stem cell transplant. The chain carries TRBV6-6 and TRBJ1-1; TRBD1 matches 8 bases. The source material was PBMCs, sampled before TCRalphabeta/CD19-depleted stem cell transplant. The CDR3 sequence: CASSSTGAEAFF. In DNA form, the CDR3 reads TGTGCCAGCAGTTCGACAGGGGCTGAAGCTTTCTTT.